The sequence of this T cell receptor (beta chain) was determined in a study of shared T cell receptors in the human thymus. Assay used: immunoSEQ multiplex PCR; TCRdb lists only in-frame clones, some missing. The data show some 400,000 clones, with 95% seen just once and approximately 0.02% held by the top ten. Germline V gene lookup returns CDR1 GTSNPN and CDR2 SVGIG (reference sequence). The length of the CDR3 is 12 residues. J was trimmed by 3 bases and V by 5 bases; bases with no gene match: 1. Sample: thymocytes. The TCR sequence derives from a human donor. V is TRBV30 and J is TRBJ2-3; 8 bases fit TRBD2. CDR3 in DNA: TGTGCCTGGGTAGCGGGAACAGATACGCAGTATTTT. This sequence encodes CAWVAGTDTQYF.